The 31 T cell receptor beta chains given below trace back to one sample, sequenced in a study of CD8+ T cells in alopecia areata. After isolation, RNA underwent reverse transcription to generate cDNA as the sequencing template. Here immunoSEQ multiplex PCR was the method, and the copy in TCRdb shows in-frame clones only, minus some. The table lists about 200,000 clones, 58% of them singletons. Sample treatment: oral pan-JAK inhibitor, 5-10 mg twice daily. The specimen was CD4+ T cells sorted from blood, collected at week 24, from a patient treated with tofacitinib. Receptors originate from a human donor with alopecia areata.

This clone has only a few counts. This sequence joins TRBV7-2 and TRBJ2-4; D not resolved. CDR1 and CDR2 from the germline V gene are SGHTA and FQGNSA. The CDR3 runs to 14 residues. The V end was cut by 4 bases, the J end by 2 bases, with 9 bases between. The CDR3 loop is CASSSLYTKNIQYF. CDR3 bases: TGTGCCAGCAGCTCACTATACACCAAAAACATTCAGTACTTC.

This chain uses TRBV29-1 with TRBJ1-2, with 8 positions matching TRBD1. Germline V CDR1 and CDR2: SQVTM, ANQGSEA. There are 13 residues in the CDR3. V shed 6 bases and J 6 bases; nucleotides not matched to a gene: 9. The CDR3 region is CSVEKDRVDGYTF. For the CDR3, the DNA is TGCAGCGTAGAAAAGGACAGGGTAGATGGCTACACCTTC.

This chain uses TRBV29-1 with TRBJ2-7; 11 nucleotides line up with TRBD2. Looked up from germline, CDR1 is SQVTM and CDR2 is ANQGSEA. The CDR3 consists of 13 residues. V gave up 7 bases and J gave up 6 bases; unmatched junction bases: 8. The CDR3 DNA follows: TGCAGCGCTCCCCTTAGCGGGGGGGGCGAGCAGTACTTC. Translating gives CSAPLSGGGEQYF.

This chain links TRBV6-5 with TRBJ2-1; 8 bases are a match to TRBD1. This CDR3 contains 12 residues. V lost 6 bases and J lost 7; bases outside the gene matches: 2. Germline V gene lookup returns CDR1 MNHEY and CDR2 SVGAGI. This chain's CDR3 is CASSRTGNEQFF. DNA of the CDR3: TGTGCCAGCAGCCGGACAGGGAATGAGCAGTTCTTC.

The rearrangement uses TRBV15 and TRBJ2-5; perhaps TRBD1 as D (6 bases). V gave up 1 base and J gave up 4 bases, with 10 bases separating them. The CDR3 is made up of 14 amino acids. Germline V gene data show CDR1 as LNHNV and CDR2 as YYDKDF (reference sequence). CDR3 amino acids: CATSRVVGGETQYF. For the CDR3, the DNA is TGTGCCACCAGCAGAGTGGTAGGGGGAGAGACCCAGTACTTC. The whole variable domain, remainder taken from reference TRBV15 and TRBJ2-5, is DAMVIQNPRYQVTQFGKPVTLSCSQTLNHNVMYWYQQKSSQAPKLLFHYYDKDFNNEADTPDNFQSRRPNTSFCFLDIRSPGLGDTAMYLCATSRVVGGETQYFGPGTRLLVL.

The chain combines TRBV29-1 with TRBJ2-7; D ambiguous. The V end was cut by 6 bases, the J end by 0 bases, with 9 bases between. The CDR3 totals 12 residues. The germline CDR1 and CDR2 sequences are SQVTM and ANQGSEA. This CDR3 reads CSVKISSYEQYF. CDR3 nucleotide sequence: TGCAGCGTCAAGATAAGCTCCTACGAGCAGTACTTC.

The rearrangement joins TRBV2 to TRBJ1-1; the match to TRBD1 covers 8 bases. CDR1 is SNHLY and CDR2 is FYNNEI in the germline V gene. CDR3 length: 15 residues. J gave up 5 bases and V 6 bases, and 11 bases lay outside the gene matches. CDR3 region: CASSSDRGGGTEAFF. Written as DNA, the CDR3 is TGTGCCAGCAGCTCTGACAGGGGAGGGGGAACTGAAGCTTTCTTT.

This chain uses TRBV15 with TRBJ2-2; either TRBD1 or TRBD2 may fit D (5 bases each). This CDR3 has 14 residues. The V end lost 4 bases, the J end lost 7 bases, and 13 bases lay between the germline ends. The germline CDR1 and CDR2 sequences are LNHNV and YYDKDF (reference sequence). The DNA for the CDR3 is TGTGCCACCAGCAAGCCAGGGAGTAGCGGGGAGCTGTTTTTT. It encodes CATSKPGSSGELFF.

The chain couples TRBV4-1 to TRBJ2-7, with 8 bases lining up with TRBD1. The CDR3 is made up of 17 amino acids. Trimming took 3 bases from V and 2 from J; bases not matched to a gene: 12. Germline V CDR1 and CDR2: MGHRA, YSYEKL. In DNA form, the CDR3 reads TGCGCCAGCAGCCACGTAACAGGGGGATCGTCGACCTACGAGCAGTACTTC. This codes for CASSHVTGGSSTYEQYF.

The chain recombines TRBV30 with TRBJ2-2; weak D call: TRBD1 (5 bases). The CDR3 totals 13 residues. V was shortened by 2 bases and J by 3 bases, with 7 bases between the two germline ends. The germline V gene has CDR1 GTSNPN and CDR2 SVGIG (reference sequence). The DNA of the CDR3 is TGTGCCTGGAGTCTGACAGACACCGGGGAGCTGTTTTTT. The encoded protein is CAWSLTDTGELFF.

This clone was seen a few times. The chain has TRBV30 and TRBJ1-1; D is undetermined. Germline CDR1 is GTSNPN and CDR2 is SVGIG (reference sequence). Trimming stripped 2 bases from V and 5 bases from J, with 21 bases between. This CDR3 has 16 amino acids. CDR3 sequence reads: CAWSPPMVERGTEAFF. CDR3 nucleotides: TGTGCCTGGAGTCCCCCGATGGTTGAACGGGGAACTGAAGCTTTCTTT.

V and J are TRBV18 and TRBJ2-5; no clear D. The CDR3 contains 14 residues. The ends were cut back, 2 bases at V and 4 bases at J, with 11 bases in the middle. The germline CDR1 and CDR2 sequences are KGHSH and LQKENI. CDR3 DNA: TGTGCCAGCTCACCATACCAGGAGACAGAGACCCAGTACTTC. This translates into CASSPYQETETQYF. Supplemented by reference TRBV18 and TRBJ2-5, the full variable domain reads NAGVMQNPRHLVRRRGQEARLRCSPMKGHSHVYWYRQLPEEGLKFMVYLQKENIIDESGMPKERFSAEFPKEGPSILRIQQVVRGDSAAYFCASSPYQETETQYFGPGTRLLVL.

The chain links TRBV7-2 to TRBJ1-2; 7 nucleotides match TRBD1. CDR3 length: 16 residues. Germline CDR1 and CDR2: SGHTA and FQGNSA. After removal of 2 bases from V and 6 bases from J, the junction contained 12 bases not matched to a gene. CDR3 bases: TGTGCCAGCAGCTTACCCGGACAGGTTGTGGTCCATGGCTACACCTTC. It yields the protein CASSLPGQVVVHGYTF.

In nucleotides, the CDR3 is TGTGCCAGCAGTTTATCGACCAGGTGGGGTTCACCCCTCCACTTT. This encodes CASSLSTRWGSPLHF. The chain employs TRBV27 and TRBJ1-6; D unclear. The germline gives CDR1 MNHEY, CDR2 SMNVEV (reference sequence). The CDR3 totals 15 residues. V lost 0 bases to trimming and J lost 9 bases, with 12 bases between them.

The chain combines TRBV10-3 with TRBJ1-2; TRBD1 matches 8 bases. The CDR3 has 14 amino acids. Germline V gene data show CDR1 as ENHRY and CDR2 as SYGVKD. With 7 bases clipped from V and 6 bases from J, the junction kept 10 bases outside the gene matches. CDR3 sequence (DNA): TGTGCCATCACCGATCGGACAGGGCCCAATGGCTACACCTTC. It is translated as CAITDRTGPNGYTF.

Worth noting for this clone: At one of its ends the junction is not consistent with the germline gene, which may arise from a read error. The chain employs TRBV6-6 and TRBJ1-5, with 9 bases identical to TRBD1. Looked up from germline, CDR1 is MNHNY and CDR2 is SVGAGI (reference sequence). The CDR3 totals 15 residues. The CDR3 DNA is TGTGCCATCAGTGTAGGACAGGGGCCGGAGCAGCCCCAGCATTTT. Its translation: CAISVGQGPEQPQHF.

This clone was picked up a small number of times. The V call is TRBV6-1, the J call TRBJ1-1; tentative D call: TRBD1 (6 bases). The V and J ends lost 3 bases and 0 bases respectively, with 8 bases between them. The CDR3 totals 14 residues. Germline loops: CDR1 MNHNS, CDR2 SASEGT. CDR3 in DNA: TGTGCCAGCAGTGAGCAGGGGTTGAACACTGAAGCTTTCTTT. This codes for CASSEQGLNTEAFF.

The chain couples TRBV9 to TRBJ2-1; the match to TRBD2 covers 10 bases. Trimming at V came to 8 bases and at J to 15 bases, leaving 5 bases not matched to a gene. The CDR3 extends over 10 amino acids. The V gene's germline CDR1 is SGDLS and CDR2 YYNGEE. CDR3 region: CASGLAVRFF. CDR3 nucleotides: TGTGCCAGTGGACTAGCGGTGAGGTTCTTC.

The V gene is TRBV4-2, the J gene TRBJ1-1; maybe TRBD1 (5 bases). Germline V lookup: CDR1 LGHNA, CDR2 YNFKEQ. The CDR3 has 16 residues. V lost 0 bases and J 5 bases, leaving 16 bases between the germline ends. The CDR3 reads CASSQDLRGGRTEAFF. DNA of the CDR3: TGTGCCAGCAGCCAAGATCTAAGGGGCGGGAGGACTGAAGCTTTCTTT.

The rearrangement links TRBV6-1 to TRBJ1-2; 8 bases are a match to TRBD1. Germline V gives CDR1 MNHNS, CDR2 SASEGT. CDR3 length: 13 residues. The V and J ends lost 4 bases and 5 bases, in that order; junction bases with no gene match: 3. The CDR3 spells CASSVDRGYGYTF. CDR3 DNA: TGTGCCAGCAGTGTCGACAGGGGTTATGGCTACACCTTC.

This clone showed up just a few times. The V and J genes are TRBV2 and TRBJ2-7, with a tentative D call TRBD2 (5 bases). V was clipped by 6 bases and J by 3 bases, with 12 bases between them. The CDR3 has 13 amino acids. CDR1 and CDR2 (germline): SNHLY, FYNNEI. DNA of the CDR3: TGTGCCAGCAGCGCCCCTCGGGACTACGAGCAGTACTTC. Encoded protein: CASSAPRDYEQYF.

The chain is built from TRBV29-1 and TRBJ2-1; 8 nucleotides align to TRBD1. CDR1 is SQVTM and CDR2 is ANQGSEA in the germline V gene. This CDR3 comprises 13 residues. Losses at the gene ends were 2 bases for V and 8 bases for J; bases not matched to a gene: 5. The CDR3 DNA follows: TGCAGCGTTGAAAAGGACAGGGATGATGAGCAGTTCTTC. Residues: CSVEKDRDDEQFF.

J is TRBJ2-2 and V is TRBV2; 12 nucleotides agree with TRBD1. From germline, CDR1 is SNHLY and CDR2 FYNNEI. The CDR3 sequence is 15 residues long. J was trimmed by 5 bases and V by 7 bases; bases with no gene match: 5. CDR3 region: CASTRDRGRTGELFF. CDR3 bases: TGTGCCAGCACTCGGGACAGGGGGCGAACCGGGGAGCTGTTTTTT.

V usage is TRBV5-1 and J usage is TRBJ2-6, with TRBD1 matching over 8 bases. V shed 4 bases and J 2 bases; nucleotides not matched to a gene: 5. The CDR3 has 16 residues. Germline lookup yields CDR1 SGHRS and CDR2 YFSETQ. CDR3 in DNA: TGCGCCAGCAGCGCCAGCAGGGGGCCTGGGGCCAACGTCCTGACTTTC. Its translation is CASSASRGPGANVLTF.

This chain joins TRBV7-2 and TRBJ2-3; D gene unclear. V lost 6 bases and J lost 2, with 27 bases in between. Germline CDR1 SGHTA, CDR2 FQGNSA. The CDR3 has 19 residues. DNA for the CDR3: TGTGCCAGCAGTTACCCCCGCGATCCTGGGGATCCGAACACAGATACGCAGTATTTT. Encoded protein: CASSYPRDPGDPNTDTQYF.

This clone has a handful of counts. CDR3: CSVDIRGGSYNEQFF. The CDR3 DNA reads as TGCAGCGTTGATATCCGGGGGGGCAGCTACAATGAGCAGTTCTTC. The chain carries TRBV29-1 and TRBJ2-1, with 8 bases matching TRBD2. The CDR3 consists of 15 residues. Trimming removed 3 bases from V and 3 bases from J; junction bases left unmatched: 7. The germline V gene has CDR1 SQVTM and CDR2 ANQGSEA.

The chain carries TRBV28 and TRBJ2-7; D is tentatively TRBD1 or TRBD2 (7 bases each). Trimming removed 3 bases from V and 2 bases from J, with 14 bases in between. Per the germline V gene, CDR1 is MDHEN and CDR2 is SYDVKM. This CDR3 comprises 15 residues. DNA for the CDR3: TGTGCCAGCAGTTTGGTGCAGGGGGGGCCCTACGAGCAGTACTTC. Its translation is CASSLVQGGPYEQYF.

The chain carries TRBV7-2 and TRBJ2-3; perhaps TRBD1 as D (6 bases). Per germline, CDR1 SGHTA and CDR2 FQGNSA. Trimming stripped 4 bases from V and 8 bases from J, with 10 bases between. The length of the CDR3 is 12 residues. The CDR3 sequence is CASSYQGSTQYF. In nucleotides, the CDR3 is TGTGCCAGCAGCTACCAGGGGAGTACGCAGTATTTT.

This CDR3 reads CASSQEGQGAIEAFF. The DNA of the CDR3 is TGCGCCAGCAGCCAAGAGGGACAGGGGGCAATTGAAGCTTTCTTT. This chain uses TRBV4-1 with TRBJ1-1, with 12 bases lining up with TRBD1. With 0 bases clipped from V and 7 bases from J, the junction kept 3 bases outside the gene matches. Germline loops: CDR1 MGHRA, CDR2 YSYEKL. The CDR3 sequence is 15 residues long.

As DNA, the CDR3 is TGTGCCAGCAGCTTAGCCCGACGGATCTATAGCAATCAGCCCCAGCATTTT. Residues: CASSLARRIYSNQPQHF. V usage is TRBV7-8 and J usage is TRBJ1-5; D gene unclear. Trimming pared 0 bases from V and 0 bases from J, leaving 12 bases between. This CDR3 spans 17 amino acids. Per the germline V gene, CDR1 is SGHVS and CDR2 is FQNEAQ.

This chain connects TRBV11-1 to TRBJ2-7, with TRBD2 identical over 10 bases. V trimming: 4 bases; J trimming: 3 bases; junction bases outside the gene matches: 6. The CDR3 spans 15 residues. Germline CDR1 and CDR2: SGHAT and FQDESV (reference sequence). CDR3: CASSSGAGGIYEQYF. DNA for the CDR3: TGTGCCAGCAGCTCGGGAGCGGGGGGGATCTACGAGCAGTACTTC.